The clone carrying this T cell receptor beta chain has just one count. Its antigen is not known. This sample stems from a study of cytomegalovirus exposure and HLA in healthy donors. Turning to the study itself: Most donors, 70% to 85% of several hundred genotyped, fell in the Caucasian-associated ancestry cluster. General study findings and limits: Many donors shared some public TCRs, even though most TCR sequences were rare. In an earlier analysis, in 587 donors, most V segments appeared productive either ~90% or ~30% of the time.

CDR1 is SGDLS and CDR2 is YYNGEE in the germline V gene. The CDR3 length is 14 residues. V was pared by 6 bases and J by 0 bases, with 3 bases of the junction left unmatched. Both 60 Vbeta primers and 13 Jbeta primers went into the PCR. TCRdb's table, derived via immunoSEQ multiplex PCR, lists solely in-frame clones and lacks some. The sample shows about 160,000 clones, roughly 80% of them seen only once. Sample: PBMCs. The receptor's source is a female donor in good health and CMV-seronegative. The chain joins TRBV9 to TRBJ2-7, with 10 bases fitting TRBD2. In nucleotides, the CDR3 is TGTGCCAGCACCCCTAGCGGGAGCTCCTACGAGCAGTACTTC. Translating gives CASTPSGSSYEQYF.